This T cell receptor beta chain derives from a study of blood T cell repertoires in COVID-19. Study at large: The United States, Italy and Spain were the sources of the acute and convalescent COVID-19 samples. In each case, the material was cDNA or gDNA derived from T cells, B-cell-depleted T cells, or PBMCs.

Germline trimming cut 3 bases from V and 3 bases from J; bases unmatched to any gene: 7. The V gene's germline CDR1 is SGHRS and CDR2 YFSETQ. The CDR3 is 16 residues long. As handled by the study authors: Reference gene primer amplification yielded estimated nucleated cell counts. The method was immunoSEQ multiplex PCR; TCRdb's version includes in-frame clones alone and lacks a portion of them. The V and J calls and clone size are taken from that table; D and trimming were inferred from the DNA. This table has a few hundred thousand clones, about nine tenths appearing once. The TCR comes from a woman aged 45-65 years who had recovered from COVID-19. The chain has TRBV5-1 and TRBJ1-3, with 9 bases aligning to TRBD1. Sequenced material: peripheral blood. Written as DNA, the CDR3 is TGCGCCAGCAGCTGGACAACAGGGGGCGTTGGAAACACCATATATTTT. Translation gives CASSWTTGGVGNTIYF.